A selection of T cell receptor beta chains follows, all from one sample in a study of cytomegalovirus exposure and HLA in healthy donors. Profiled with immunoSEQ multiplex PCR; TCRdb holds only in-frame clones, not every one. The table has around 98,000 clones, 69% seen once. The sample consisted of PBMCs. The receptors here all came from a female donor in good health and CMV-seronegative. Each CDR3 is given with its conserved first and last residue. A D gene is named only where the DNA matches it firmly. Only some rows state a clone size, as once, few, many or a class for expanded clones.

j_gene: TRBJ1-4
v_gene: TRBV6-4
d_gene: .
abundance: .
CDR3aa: CASSSVGLFF
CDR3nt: TGTGCCAGCAGCTCCGTCGGACTGTTTTTT

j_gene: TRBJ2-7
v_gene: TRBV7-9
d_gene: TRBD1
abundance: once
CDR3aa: CASSSGAGTGVEQYF
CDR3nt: TGTGCCAGCAGCTCCGGCGCCGGGACAGGGGTCGAGCAGTACTTC

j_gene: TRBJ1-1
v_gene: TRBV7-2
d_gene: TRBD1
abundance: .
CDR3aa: CASSLEARGFAFF
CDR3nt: TGTGCCAGCAGCTTAGAGGCCAGGGGGTTCGCTTTCTTT

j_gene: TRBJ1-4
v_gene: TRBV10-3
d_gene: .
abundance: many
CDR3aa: CAISEQGGDEKLFF
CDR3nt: TGTGCCATCAGTGAACAGGGTGGAGATGAAAAACTGTTTTTT

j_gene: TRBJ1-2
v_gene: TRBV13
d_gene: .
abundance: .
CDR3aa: CASSPQEANYGYTF
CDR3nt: TGTGCCAGCAGCCCCCAGGAGGCTAACTATGGCTACACCTTC

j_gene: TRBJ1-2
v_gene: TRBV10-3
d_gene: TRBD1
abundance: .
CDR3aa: CAISDVTGEGYTF
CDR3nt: TGTGCCATCAGTGACGTTACAGGGGAAGGCTACACCTTC

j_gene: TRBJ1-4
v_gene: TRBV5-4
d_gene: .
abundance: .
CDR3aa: CASSLVRSEKLFF
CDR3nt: TGTGCCAGCAGCTTGGTCCGAAGCGAAAAACTGTTTTTT

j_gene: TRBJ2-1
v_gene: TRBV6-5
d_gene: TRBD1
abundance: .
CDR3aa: CASRSGTGNEQFF
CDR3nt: TGTGCCAGCAGATCCGGGACAGGGAATGAGCAGTTCTTC

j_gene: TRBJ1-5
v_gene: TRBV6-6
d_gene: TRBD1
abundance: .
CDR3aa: CASSSGGTGTQPQHF
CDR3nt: TGTGCCAGCAGTTCAGGAGGGACAGGGACTCAGCCCCAGCATTTT

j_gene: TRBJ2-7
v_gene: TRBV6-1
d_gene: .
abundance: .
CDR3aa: CASSDRYYEQYF
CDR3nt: TGTGCCAGCAGTGACAGATACTACGAGCAGTACTTC

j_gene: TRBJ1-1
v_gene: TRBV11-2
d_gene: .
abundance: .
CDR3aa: CASSLQGNTEAFF
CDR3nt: TGTGCCAGCAGCTTACAGGGGAACACTGAAGCTTTCTTT

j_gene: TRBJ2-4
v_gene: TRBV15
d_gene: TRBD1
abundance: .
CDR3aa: CATKRPETGDVNIQYF
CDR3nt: TGTGCCACCAAGCGACCTGAGACAGGGGATGTTAACATTCAGTACTTC

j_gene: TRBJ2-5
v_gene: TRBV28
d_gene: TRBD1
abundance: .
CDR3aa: CASSLNRGQGRETQYF
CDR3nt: TGTGCCAGCAGCTTGAACAGGGGACAGGGAAGGGAGACCCAGTACTTC

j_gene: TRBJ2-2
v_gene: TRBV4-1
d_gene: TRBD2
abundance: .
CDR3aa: CASSHLRTRTAGELFF
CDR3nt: TGCGCCAGCAGCCACCTGAGGACTAGGACGGCCGGGGAGCTGTTTTTT

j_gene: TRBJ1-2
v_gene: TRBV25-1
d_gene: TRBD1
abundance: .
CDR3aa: CASSDHIQGANYGYTF
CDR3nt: TGTGCCAGCAGTGACCACATCCAGGGGGCGAACTATGGCTACACCTTC

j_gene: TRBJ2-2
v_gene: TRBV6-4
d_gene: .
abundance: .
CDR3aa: CASTRTGFPGELFF
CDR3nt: TGTGCCAGCACTAGGACTGGATTCCCCGGGGAGCTGTTTTTT

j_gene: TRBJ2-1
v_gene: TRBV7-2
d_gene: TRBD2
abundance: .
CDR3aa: CASSLTSGGTPREQFF
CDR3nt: TGTGCCAGCAGCCTTACTAGCGGGGGGACTCCGAGGGAGCAGTTCTTC

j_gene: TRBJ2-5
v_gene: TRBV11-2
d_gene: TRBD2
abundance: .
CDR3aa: CASSRGGGETQYF
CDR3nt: TGTGCCAGCAGCCGGGGGGGCGGGGAGACCCAGTACTTC

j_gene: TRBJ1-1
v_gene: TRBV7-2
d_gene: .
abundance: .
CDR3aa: CASSKRQTNTEAFF
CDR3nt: TGTGCCAGCAGCAAACGACAGACAAACACTGAAGCTTTCTTT

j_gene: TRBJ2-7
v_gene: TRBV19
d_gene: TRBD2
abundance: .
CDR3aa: CASSIRLGTSGREEQYF
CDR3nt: TGTGCCAGTAGTATCAGACTGGGGACTAGCGGGAGGGAAGAGCAGTACTTC

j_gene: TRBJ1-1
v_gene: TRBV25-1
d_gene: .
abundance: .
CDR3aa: CASSESPGGGGEAFF
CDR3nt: TGTGCCAGCAGTGAATCTCCCGGGGGAGGGGGTGAAGCTTTCTTT

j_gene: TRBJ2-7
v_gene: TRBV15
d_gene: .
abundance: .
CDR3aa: CATSGGMDEQYF
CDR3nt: TGTGCCACCAGCGGCGGGATGGACGAGCAGTACTTC

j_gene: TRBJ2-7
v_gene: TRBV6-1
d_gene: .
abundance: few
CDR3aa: CASSESQDSSYEQYF
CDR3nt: TGTGCCAGCAGTGAGAGTCAGGACAGCTCCTACGAGCAGTACTTC

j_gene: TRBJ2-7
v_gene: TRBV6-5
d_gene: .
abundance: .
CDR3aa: CASNPATGTLFEQYF
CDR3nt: TGTGCCAGCAACCCGGCGACAGGGACTCTGTTCGAGCAGTACTTC

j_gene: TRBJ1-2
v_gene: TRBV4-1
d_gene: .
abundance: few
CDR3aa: CASSQGQANYGYTF
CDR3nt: TGCGCCAGCAGCCAAGGACAGGCTAACTATGGCTACACCTTC

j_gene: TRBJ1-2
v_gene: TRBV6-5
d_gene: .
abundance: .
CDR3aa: CASSYSLGGALYGYTF
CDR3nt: TGTGCCAGCAGTTACTCTTTGGGTGGGGCCCTCTATGGCTACACCTTC

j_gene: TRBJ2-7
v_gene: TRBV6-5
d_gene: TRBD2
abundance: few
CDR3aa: CASSSGAGWVGGQYF
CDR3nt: TGTGCCAGCAGTTCTGGAGCGGGATGGGTAGGAGGGCAGTACTTC

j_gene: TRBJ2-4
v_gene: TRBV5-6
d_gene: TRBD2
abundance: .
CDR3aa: CASSLAGGVKNIQYF
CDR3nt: TGTGCCAGCAGCTTGGCGGGAGGAGTCAAAAACATTCAGTACTTC

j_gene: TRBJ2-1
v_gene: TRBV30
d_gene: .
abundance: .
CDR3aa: CAWSVLSYTGYNEQFF
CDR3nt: TGTGCCTGGAGTGTACTTTCCTACACGGGGTACAATGAGCAGTTCTTC

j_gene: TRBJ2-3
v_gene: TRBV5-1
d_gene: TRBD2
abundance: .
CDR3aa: CASSFPGGPTDTQYF
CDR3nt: TGCGCCAGCAGCTTTCCGGGAGGGCCCACAGATACGCAGTATTTT

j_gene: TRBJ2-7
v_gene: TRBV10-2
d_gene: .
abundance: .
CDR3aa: CASRNREQSYEQYF
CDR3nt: TGCGCCAGCAGAAACAGGGAACAATCCTACGAGCAGTACTTC

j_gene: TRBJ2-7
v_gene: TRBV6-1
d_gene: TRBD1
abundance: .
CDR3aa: CASIKTGTGGEQYF
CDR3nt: TGTGCCAGCATTAAAACTGGGACAGGGGGCGAGCAGTACTTC

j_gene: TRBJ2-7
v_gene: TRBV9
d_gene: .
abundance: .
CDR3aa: CASSVRDIPIYEQYF
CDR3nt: TGTGCCAGCAGCGTCAGGGACATCCCCATTTACGAGCAGTACTTC

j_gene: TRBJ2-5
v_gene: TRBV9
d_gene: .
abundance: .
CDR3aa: CASSVAQGGETQYF
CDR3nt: TGTGCCAGCAGCGTAGCGCAGGGCGGCGAGACCCAGTACTTC

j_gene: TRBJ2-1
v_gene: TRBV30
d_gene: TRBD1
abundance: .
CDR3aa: CAWRAPGQNYNEQFF
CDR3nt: TGTGCCTGGAGGGCTCCGGGACAGAACTACAATGAGCAGTTCTTC

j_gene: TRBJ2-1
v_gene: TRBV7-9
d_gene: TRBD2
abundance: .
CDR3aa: CASSDRKKREGLRDEQFF
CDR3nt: TGTGCCAGCAGCGATCGGAAAAAGCGGGAGGGCCTTCGCGATGAGCAGTTCTTC

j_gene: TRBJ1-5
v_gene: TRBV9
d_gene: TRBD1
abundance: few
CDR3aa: CASSVGTGVNQPQHF
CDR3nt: TGTGCCAGCAGCGTAGGGACAGGGGTCAATCAGCCCCAGCATTTT

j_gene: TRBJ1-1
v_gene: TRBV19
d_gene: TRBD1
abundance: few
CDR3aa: CASSSPGDRANTEAFF
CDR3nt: TGTGCCAGTAGTTCCCCCGGGGACAGGGCGAACACTGAAGCTTTCTTT

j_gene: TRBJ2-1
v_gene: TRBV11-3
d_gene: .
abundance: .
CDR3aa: CASSTVGQDEQFF
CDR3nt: TGTGCCAGCAGCACAGTGGGGCAGGATGAGCAGTTCTTC

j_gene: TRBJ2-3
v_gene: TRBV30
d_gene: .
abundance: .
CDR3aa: CASDRRTDTQYF
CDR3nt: TGTGCCTCTGACAGACGCACAGATACGCAGTATTTT

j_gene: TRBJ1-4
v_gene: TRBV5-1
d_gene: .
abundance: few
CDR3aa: CASSLGRLDEKLFF
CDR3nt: TGCGCCAGCAGCCTGGGACGACTCGATGAAAAACTGTTTTTT

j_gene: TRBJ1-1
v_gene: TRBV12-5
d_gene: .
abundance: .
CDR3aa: CASGFDNGGNTEAFF
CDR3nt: TGTGCTAGTGGTTTTGATAACGGCGGGAACACTGAAGCTTTCTTT

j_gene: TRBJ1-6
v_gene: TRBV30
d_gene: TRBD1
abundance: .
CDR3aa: CAWSGGGQVTSSYNSPLHF
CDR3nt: TGTGCCTGGAGTGGGGGGGGACAGGTGACTAGCTCCTATAATTCACCCCTCCACTTT

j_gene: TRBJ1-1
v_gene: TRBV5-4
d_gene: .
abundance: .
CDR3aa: CASSLLGGDTEAFF
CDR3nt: TGTGCCAGCAGCCTCCTTGGGGGGGACACTGAAGCTTTCTTT

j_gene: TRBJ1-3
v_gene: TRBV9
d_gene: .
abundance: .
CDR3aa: CASSPLGNTIYF
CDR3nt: TGTGCCAGCAGCCCCCTTGGAAACACCATATATTTT

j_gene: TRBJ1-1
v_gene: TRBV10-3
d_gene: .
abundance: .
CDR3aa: CAISESGRSTEAFF
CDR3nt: TGTGCCATCAGTGAGTCCGGCAGGTCCACTGAAGCTTTCTTT

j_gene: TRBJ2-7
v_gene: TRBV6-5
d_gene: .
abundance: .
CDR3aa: CASSSRSQTYEQYF
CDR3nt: TGTGCCAGCAGCTCCCGGAGCCAAACCTACGAGCAGTACTTC

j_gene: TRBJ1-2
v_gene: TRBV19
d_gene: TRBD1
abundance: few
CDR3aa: CASSTPGTGVYGYTF
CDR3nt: TGTGCCAGTAGTACCCCCGGGACAGGGGTCTATGGCTACACCTTC

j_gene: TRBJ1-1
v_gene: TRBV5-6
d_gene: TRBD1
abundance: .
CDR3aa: CASSSGQVNTEAFF
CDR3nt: TGTGCCAGCAGCTCGGGACAGGTGAACACTGAAGCTTTCTTT

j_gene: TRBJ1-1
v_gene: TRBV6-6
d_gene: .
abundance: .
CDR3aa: CASSPPTGNTEAFF
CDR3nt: TGTGCCAGCAGTCCCCCGACAGGGAACACTGAAGCTTTCTTT

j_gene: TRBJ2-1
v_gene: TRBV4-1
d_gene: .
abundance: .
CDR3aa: CASSRPTVSSYNEQFF
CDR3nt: TGCGCCAGCAGCCGCCCTACAGTTAGCTCCTACAATGAGCAGTTCTTC

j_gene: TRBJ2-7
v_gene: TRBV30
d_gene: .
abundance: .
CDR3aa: CAWSRGTYEQYF
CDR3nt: TGTGCCTGGAGTAGGGGGACCTACGAGCAGTACTTC

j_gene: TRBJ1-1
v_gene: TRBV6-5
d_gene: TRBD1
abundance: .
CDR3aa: CASSGQGRHTEAFF
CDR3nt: TGTGCCAGCAGTGGACAGGGACGACACACTGAAGCTTTCTTT

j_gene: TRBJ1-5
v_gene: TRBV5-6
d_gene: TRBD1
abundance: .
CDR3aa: CASSQQGWGNQPQHF
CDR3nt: TGTGCCAGCAGCCAACAGGGGTGGGGCAATCAGCCCCAGCATTTT